Listed below are T cell receptor beta chains from one sample, sequenced in a study of blood T cell repertoires in COVID-19. Measured with immunoSEQ multiplex PCR; TCRdb has only the in-frame clones, and not every one. The table shows a few hundred thousand clones, with 85% to 90% occurring only once. Sequencing was performed on PBMCs or T cells enriched from blood (not recorded which). These receptor sequences come from a woman in her forties or fifties who had been exposed to COVID-19. CDR3s include the opening cysteine and the closing phenylalanine or tryptophan. D genes are given only for firm matches. Where a row states a size, it is once, few, many or the class of an expanded clone; other rows omit it.

D: TRBD1
size: -
J: TRBJ1-5
V: TRBV4-1
CDR3: CASSPQVTTGSSNQPQHF
DNA: TGCGCCAGCAGCCCACAAGTAACGACAGGGTCTAGCAATCAGCCCCAGCATTTT

D: TRBD2
size: -
J: TRBJ2-3
V: TRBV7-9
CDR3: CASSFRLAGGSTDTQYF
DNA: TGTGCCAGCAGCTTTAGACTAGCGGGGGGAAGCACAGATACGCAGTATTTT

D: TRBD1
size: -
J: TRBJ1-4
V: TRBV4-1
CDR3: CASSRGQGNEKLFF
DNA: TGCGCCAGCAGCCGAGGACAGGGGAACGAAAAACTGTTTTTT

D: -
size: -
J: TRBJ2-7
V: TRBV19
CDR3: CASSTNRGYEQYF
DNA: TGTGCCAGTAGTACCAATAGGGGATACGAGCAGTACTTC

D: -
size: -
J: TRBJ1-5
V: TRBV6-1
CDR3: CASSDALGGGGTNQPQHF
DNA: TGTGCCAGCAGTGACGCGCTGGGGGGGGGAGGTACCAATCAGCCCCAGCATTTT

D: -
size: -
J: TRBJ1-4
V: TRBV28
CDR3: CASSLPGRGYEKLFF
DNA: TGTGCCAGCAGTTTACCAGGCAGGGGATATGAAAAACTGTTTTTT

D: -
size: -
J: TRBJ2-7
V: TRBV19
CDR3: CASSRTNTYEQYF
DNA: TGTGCCAGTAGTCGGACTAATACCTACGAGCAGTACTTC

D: -
size: -
J: TRBJ1-1
V: TRBV30
CDR3: CAWSAQLQGEAFF
DNA: TGTGCCTGGAGCGCCCAATTACAGGGTGAAGCTTTCTTT

D: TRBD2
size: -
J: TRBJ2-4
V: TRBV7-2
CDR3: CASSITGLAGGIQYF
DNA: TGTGCCAGCAGCATAACGGGACTAGCCGGGGGCATTCAGTACTTC

D: -
size: -
J: TRBJ2-7
V: TRBV9
CDR3: CASSVEGGDSYEQYF
DNA: TGTGCCAGCAGCGTAGAGGGCGGGGACTCCTACGAGCAGTACTTC

D: -
size: -
J: TRBJ2-2
V: TRBV5-5
CDR3: CASSLGSDTGELFF
DNA: TGTGCCAGCAGCTTGGGGTCGGACACCGGGGAGCTGTTTTTT

D: TRBD2
size: -
J: TRBJ2-7
V: TRBV5-4
CDR3: CASSAGSGTYEQYF
DNA: TGTGCCAGCAGCGCAGGAAGCGGGACCTACGAGCAGTACTTC

D: TRBD1
size: many
J: TRBJ1-2
V: TRBV7-9
CDR3: CASSLGGQAHYGYTF
DNA: TGTGCCAGCAGCTTAGGAGGACAGGCTCACTATGGCTACACCTTC

D: TRBD1
size: -
J: TRBJ2-7
V: TRBV28
CDR3: CASSLKGQDFYEQYF
DNA: TGTGCCAGCAGTTTAAAGGGACAGGACTTCTACGAGCAGTACTTC

D: -
size: -
J: TRBJ2-5
V: TRBV19
CDR3: CASSIKWQAQETQYF
DNA: TGTGCCAGTAGTATAAAATGGCAGGCCCAAGAGACCCAGTACTTC

D: -
size: -
J: TRBJ2-7
V: TRBV28
CDR3: CASSFLLGLYEQYF
DNA: TGTGCCAGCAGTTTCTTATTGGGGCTCTACGAGCAGTACTTC

D: -
size: -
J: TRBJ2-2
V: TRBV11-2
CDR3: CASSLGPRTAAGELFF
DNA: TGTGCCAGCAGCTTAGGGCCCCGGACAGCAGCCGGGGAGCTGTTTTTT

D: TRBD1
size: -
J: TRBJ2-1
V: TRBV5-1
CDR3: CASSSGTGPNEQFF
DNA: TGCGCCAGCAGCTCCGGGACAGGCCCGAATGAGCAGTTCTTC

D: TRBD1
size: few
J: TRBJ1-1
V: TRBV4-1
CDR3: CASSHRQGGTSEAFF
DNA: TGCGCCAGCAGCCACCGACAGGGGGGTACCTCCGAAGCTTTCTTT

D: -
size: -
J: TRBJ2-1
V: TRBV5-6
CDR3: CASSLVTGNSYNEQFF
DNA: TGTGCCAGCAGCTTAGTGACAGGCAACTCCTACAATGAGCAGTTCTTC

D: -
size: -
J: TRBJ2-7
V: TRBV20-1
CDR3: CSASQQGWHEQYF
DNA: TGCAGTGCTAGTCAGCAGGGTTGGCACGAGCAGTACTTC

D: TRBD1
size: -
J: TRBJ1-4
V: TRBV15
CDR3: CATSSSGQHNEKLFF
DNA: TGTGCCACCAGCAGCTCGGGACAGCATAATGAAAAACTGTTTTTT

D: TRBD2
size: -
J: TRBJ2-1
V: TRBV3-1/TRBV3-2
CDR3: CASSSSGGVYYNEQFF
DNA: TGTGCCAGCAGTTCTAGCGGGGGGGTGTACTACAATGAGCAGTTCTTC

D: -
size: -
J: TRBJ1-2
V: TRBV7-9
CDR3: CASSSTVYGYTF
DNA: TGTGCCAGCAGCTCAACAGTCTATGGCTACACCTTC

D: -
size: -
J: TRBJ2-7
V: TRBV7-8
CDR3: CASSFSEGRVDLYEQYF
DNA: TGTGCCAGCAGCTTTTCTGAGGGTAGAGTTGACCTCTACGAGCAGTACTTC

D: TRBD1
size: -
J: TRBJ1-3
V: TRBV28
CDR3: CASRDRDRGPLEGNTIYF
DNA: TGTGCCAGCAGGGACCGGGACAGGGGCCCTCTGGAAGGAAACACCATATATTTT